This T cell receptor beta chain derives from a study of control samples from healthy donors and cancer patients. The CDR3 is made up of 13 amino acids. Sequencing used immunoSEQ multiplex PCR; TCRdb keeps in-frame clones, though not all of them. Counted here are approximately 69,000 clones, approximately 89% occurring once; the ten biggest clones make up about 6%. This TCR was recovered from a man aged 55 to 70 with colorectal cancer. V usage is TRBV12-2 and J usage is TRBJ2-7; the table names TRBD1, a call not compared with the DNA. TRBV12-2 is listed as a pseudogene. Sequenced sample: PBMCs. CDR3 residues: CASRLVRTYEQYF. CDR3 bases: TGTGCAAGTCGCTTAGTCAGGACCTACGAGCAGTACTTC.